Listed below are T cell receptor beta chains from one sample, sequenced in a study of blood T cell repertoires in COVID-19. Profiled with immunoSEQ multiplex PCR; TCRdb holds only in-frame clones, not every one. The table shows about 47,000 clones, with roughly four fifths occurring only once. Material: peripheral blood. The origin of the receptors is a man between 65 and 85 years old with active COVID-19. Each CDR3 is given with its conserved first and last residue. Each record gives: V gene, clone size, J gene, D gene, CDR3 DNA, CDR3 protein. A D gene is named only where the DNA matches it firmly. Expanded clones get a size class; other rows say once, few or many, or leave the size out.

>TRBV6-5|-|TRBJ2-2|TRBD1
TGTGCCAGCAGTCGCCGGACAGGGTTCACCGGGGAGCTGTTTTTT
CASSRRTGFTGELFF
>TRBV5-1|-|TRBJ1-1|-
TGCGCCAGCAGCCAACAGGGATTGAACACTGAAGCTTTCTTT
CASSQQGLNTEAFF
>TRBV5-1|-|TRBJ2-7|-
TGCGCCAGCAGCTTGGGCAGGGGCTTAACCTACGAGCAGTACTTC
CASSLGRGLTYEQYF
>TRBV23-1|few|TRBJ1-6|-
TGCGCCGCCAAGGACATAAGCTCCTATAATTCACCCCTCCACTTT
CAAKDISSYNSPLHF
>TRBV5-1|-|TRBJ1-5|TRBD1
TGCGCCAGCAGCTTGGAGGGGACAGGGAGACAGCCCCAGCATTTT
CASSLEGTGRQPQHF
>TRBV19|-|TRBJ2-5|-
TGTGCCAGTAGTGGGGGGTGGACCCAGTACTTC
CASSGGWTQYF
>TRBV5-4|once|TRBJ2-5|TRBD1
TGTGCCAGCAGCAGGACAGGGCTGCGAGAGACCCAGTACTTC
CASSRTGLRETQYF
>TRBV5-1|-|TRBJ2-2|-
TGCGCCAGCAGCTTGGATGGAGGAACCGGGGAGCTGTTTTTT
CASSLDGGTGELFF
>TRBV13|-|TRBJ2-5|TRBD2
TGTGCCAGCAGCTTAACATTAGCGGGGGCTGGGGAGACCCAGTACTTC
CASSLTLAGAGETQYF
>TRBV9|-|TRBJ1-5|-
TGTGCCAGCAGCGCGGGGTCGAAGTGGCAGCCCCAGCATTTT
CASSAGSKWQPQHF
>TRBV9|-|TRBJ2-3|TRBD1
TGTGCCAGCAGCGGGCGGGAGACAGGGGGTAGGACAGATACGCAGTATTTT
CASSGRETGGRTDTQYF
>TRBV11-2|once|TRBJ1-2|-
TGTGCCAGCAGCTTAGGAAAGGGAGACTACACCTTC
CASSLGKGDYTF
>TRBV19|-|TRBJ1-1|TRBD1
TGTGCCAGTAGAAAACAGGGGGGCACTGAAGCTTTCTTT
CASRKQGGTEAFF
>TRBV5-4|-|TRBJ1-1|-
TGTGCCAGCAGCTTGGGAGGGAGGTTGACTGAAGCTTTCTTT
CASSLGGRLTEAFF
>TRBV7-9|-|TRBJ1-4|-
TGTGCCAGCAGCTCCCCGAGGGGCGGCGTTGGGGGGGAACTGTTTTTT
CASSSPRGGVGGELFF
>TRBV5-4|-|TRBJ1-2|TRBD1
TGTGCCAGCAGACGCCCGGGACAGGAAAACTATGGCTACACCTTC
CASRRPGQENYGYTF
>TRBV7-6|-|TRBJ2-5|TRBD2
TGTGCCAGCATCCCGGGACTAGCCCCAGAGACCCAGTACTTC
CASIPGLAPETQYF
>TRBV7-9|once|TRBJ1-2|-
TGTGCCAGCAGCTACCCTCAGGGTGGGAATGACTATGGCTACACCTTC
CASSYPQGGNDYGYTF
>TRBV5-4|-|TRBJ2-5|-
TGTGCCAGCAGCTTGAAACAGCAAGAGACCCAGTACTTC
CASSLKQQETQYF
>TRBV5-6|-|TRBJ1-5|-
TGTGCCAGCAGCTTACAGGGCTTAAGCAATCAGCCCCAGCATTTT
CASSLQGLSNQPQHF
>TRBV7-9|few|TRBJ2-7|TRBD1
TGTGCCAGCAGCTTAACCCAGGGGGCGGGCCACGAGCAGTACTTC
CASSLTQGAGHEQYF
>TRBV27|-|TRBJ2-7|TRBD1
TGTGCCAGCAGTTTGTCGGGACAGGGGTCCTACGAGCAGTACTTC
CASSLSGQGSYEQYF
>TRBV5-1|-|TRBJ1-6|TRBD1
TGCGCCAGCAGTTTGGGACAGGGGGCCGGCTCACCCCTCCACTTT
CASSLGQGAGSPLHF
>TRBV7-9|few|TRBJ1-2|TRBD1
TGTGCCAGCAGCTTCGGGACAGCCGTCTATGGCTACACCTTC
CASSFGTAVYGYTF
>TRBV7-3|-|TRBJ1-1|-
TGTGCCAGCAGCCCCCCCCTCGGGGTGAACACTGAAGCTTTCTTT
CASSPPLGVNTEAFF
>TRBV7-2|-|TRBJ2-3|-
TGTGCCAGCAGCTCACTGGGCACAGATACGCAGTATTTT
CASSSLGTDTQYF
>TRBV11-1|-|TRBJ2-3|TRBD1
TGTGCCAGCAGTTCACCCCGGGACAGGAGCACAGATACGCAGTATTTT
CASSSPRDRSTDTQYF
>TRBV29-1|-|TRBJ2-6|TRBD1
TGCAGCGTTGCTGGGACACAGGGGATAGTGGCTGGGGCCAACGTCCTGACTTTC
CSVAGTQGIVAGANVLTF
>TRBV3-1/TRBV3-2|-|TRBJ2-7|TRBD2
TGTGCCAGCAGCCAAGCTTTCGGGGGGGAATACGAGCAGTACTTC
CASSQAFGGEYEQYF
>TRBV9|-|TRBJ1-1|TRBD1
TGTGCCAGCAGCGCCTCTCTCGCAGGGGGTCGGACTGAAGCTTTCTTT
CASSASLAGGRTEAFF
>TRBV18|-|TRBJ2-7|-
TGTGCCAGCTCACCAACCCTACAGGGCGGCGAGCAGTACTTC
CASSPTLQGGEQYF
>TRBV15|few|TRBJ1-5|-
TGTGCCACCAGCAGACCTGAAACAGGGCTCGGGAATCAGCCCCAGCATTTT
CATSRPETGLGNQPQHF
>TRBV28|few|TRBJ1-5|-
TGTGCCAGCAGTGGACAGCCCTTCACCAGTCAGCCCCAGCATTTT
CASSGQPFTSQPQHF
>TRBV11-2|-|TRBJ1-1|-
TGTGCCAGCAGCTTCCGGGGAGGGCACACGAACACTGAAGCTTTCTTT
CASSFRGGHTNTEAFF
>TRBV3-1/TRBV3-2|-|TRBJ1-1|-
TGTGCCAGCAGCCACGGGACAACTGAAGCTTTCTTT
CASSHGTTEAFF
>TRBV5-1|-|TRBJ2-6|TRBD1
TGCGCCAGCAGCGAGCCGGGACAGGGGGCGGCTGGGGCCAACGTCCTGACTTTC
CASSEPGQGAAGANVLTF
>TRBV3-1/TRBV3-2|-|TRBJ2-3|-
TGTGCCAGCAGCTTACAGGGTCCAGATACGCAGTATTTT
CASSLQGPDTQYF
>TRBV7-3|-|TRBJ1-1|TRBD1
TGTGCCAGCAGCCCGACCTCAGGGGGCCCCCAAGCTTTCTTT
CASSPTSGGPQAFF
>TRBV7-7|-|TRBJ1-1|-
TGTGCCAGCAGCCCCATGGGGGGGGCGAACACTGAAGCTTTCTTT
CASSPMGGANTEAFF
>TRBV19|-|TRBJ1-5|-
TGTGCCAGTAGTAAGGACAGCTATCAGCCCCAGCATTTT
CASSKDSYQPQHF
>TRBV6-5|few|TRBJ1-2|-
TGTGCCAGCAGCCCGGACGGGAGACGAGGCTATGGCTACACCTTC
CASSPDGRRGYGYTF
>TRBV28|-|TRBJ2-5|TRBD2
TGTGCCAGCAGTTACCCGGGACTAGCGCAAGAGACCCAGTACTTC
CASSYPGLAQETQYF
>TRBV27|-|TRBJ1-2|TRBD1
TGTGCCAGCAGCTACTCCGGGACAGGGAGTGGCTACACCTTC
CASSYSGTGSGYTF
>TRBV4-3|-|TRBJ1-2|-
TGCGCCAGCAGCCTCGCGGGGGAGGTCGGTGGCTACACCTTC
CASSLAGEVGGYTF
>TRBV7-3|-|TRBJ1-2|TRBD1
TGTGCCAGCAGCGATGCCGGGACAGGCTATGGCTACACCTTC
CASSDAGTGYGYTF
>TRBV6-5|-|TRBJ1-1|TRBD1
TGTGCCAGCGTAGGACAGGGCGTCGACACTGAAGCTTTCTTT
CASVGQGVDTEAFF
>TRBV19|-|TRBJ2-3|TRBD2
TGTGCCAGTAGCGGGGGGTTCACAGATACGCAGTATTTT
CASSGGFTDTQYF